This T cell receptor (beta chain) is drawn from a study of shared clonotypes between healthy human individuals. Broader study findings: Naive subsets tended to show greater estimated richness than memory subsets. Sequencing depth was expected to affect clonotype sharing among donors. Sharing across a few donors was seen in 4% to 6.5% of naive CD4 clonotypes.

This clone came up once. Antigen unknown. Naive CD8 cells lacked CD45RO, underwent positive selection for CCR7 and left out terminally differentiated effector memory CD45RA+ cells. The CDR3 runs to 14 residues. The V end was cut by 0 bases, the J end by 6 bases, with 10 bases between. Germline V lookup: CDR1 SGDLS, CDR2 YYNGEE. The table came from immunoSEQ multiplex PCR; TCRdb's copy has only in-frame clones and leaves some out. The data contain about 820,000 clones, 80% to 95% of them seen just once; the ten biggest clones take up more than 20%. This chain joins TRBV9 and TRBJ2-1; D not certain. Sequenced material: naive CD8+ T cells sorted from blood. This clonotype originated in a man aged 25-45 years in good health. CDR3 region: CASSVASAVNEQFF. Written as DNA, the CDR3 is TGTGCCAGCAGCGTAGCCAGTGCCGTCAATGAGCAGTTCTTC.